This TCR beta chain was identified in a study of blood T cell repertoires in COVID-19. Data came from immunoSEQ multiplex PCR; TCRdb stores just in-frame clones and leaves some out. The table shows some 56,000 clones, with 89% occurring only once. The CDR3 totals 18 residues. V was pared by 6 bases and J by 0 bases, with 13 bases of the junction left unmatched. The germline gives CDR1 ENHRY, CDR2 SYGVKD. The material sequenced was peripheral blood. V and J are TRBV10-3 and TRBJ2-2; 7 bases agree with TRBD1. This TCR was recovered from a woman aged 60 to 75 with COVID-19, enrolled during active disease. CDR3 in amino acids: CAISGIDRVKSNTGELFF. Here the CDR3 DNA reads TGTGCCATCAGCGGTATCGACAGGGTGAAATCGAACACCGGGGAGCTGTTTTTT.